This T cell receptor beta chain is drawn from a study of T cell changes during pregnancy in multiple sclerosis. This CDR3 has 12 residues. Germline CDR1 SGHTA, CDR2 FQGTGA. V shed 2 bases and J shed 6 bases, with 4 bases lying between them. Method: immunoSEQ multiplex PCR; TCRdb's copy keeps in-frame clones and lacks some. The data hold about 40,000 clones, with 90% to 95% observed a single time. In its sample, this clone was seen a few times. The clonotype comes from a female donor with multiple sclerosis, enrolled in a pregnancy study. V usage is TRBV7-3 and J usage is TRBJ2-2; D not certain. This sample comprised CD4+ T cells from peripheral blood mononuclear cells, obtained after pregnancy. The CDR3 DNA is TGTGCCAGCAGCTTATCGTCCGGGGAGCTGTTTTTT. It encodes CASSLSSGELFF. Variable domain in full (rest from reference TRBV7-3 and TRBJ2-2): GAGVSQTPSNKVTEKGKYVELRCDPISGHTALYWYRQSLGQGPEFLIYFQGTGAADDSGLPNDRFFAVRPEGSVSTLKIQRTERGDSAVYLCASSLSSGELFFGEGSRLTVL.